The present T cell receptor beta chain was sequenced within a study of T cells expressing NK-cell markers. As for the study in general: Seven of the eight sequenced donors were classified as HCMV-seropositive, and one was classified as seronegative.

This CDR3 region has 17 residues. The germline CDR1 and CDR2 sequences are SGHRS and YFSETQ. From its re-call of the 5' RACE reads, TCRdb lists each CDR3 protein once, without DNA. The listing records some 500,000 distinct CDR3 sequences. The rearrangement uses TRBV5-1 and TRBJ2-5; TCRdb gives TRBD2 as the D gene, but with no DNA this cannot be confirmed. The origin of this receptor is a woman between 45 and 60 years old in good health. The sequenced material came from blood T cells: a sorted CD56 or NKG2C T cell subset, CD4+ or CD8+ T cells, or bulk PBMC T cells (not recorded which). The CDR3 spells CASSLALASGTGETQYF.